This passage covers 25 T cell receptor beta chains from one sample sequenced in a study of type 1 regulatory T cells. Via MiXCR, TCRdb re-called the reads, giving one row per CDR3 protein. The sample includes 80,000 to 100,000 distinct CDR3 sequences, roughly 30% of them seen just once. Sequences were obtained from CD4+ T cells, either the whole sample or a sorted fraction (not recorded which). These receptors were obtained from a human donor in good health.

In this sample, this clonotype turned up a few times. This chain joins TRBV7-9 and TRBJ2-1; TRBD2 aligns across 8 bases. CDR1 is SEHNR, CDR2 FQNEAQ, per germline (reference sequence). V shed 2 bases, J shed 3 bases, and the junction held 6 bases outside the gene matches. This CDR3 is built from 16 residues. This CDR3 is CASSLSAGGSYNEQFF. The CDR3 DNA follows: TGTGCCAGCAGCTTATCCGCGGGGGGAAGCTACAATGAGCAGTTCTTC.

Here the CDR3 reads CASSLEGTSGYEQYF. The CDR3 DNA sequence: TGTGCCAGCAGCTTAGAAGGGACTAGCGGGTACGAGCAGTACTTC. The rearrangement uses TRBV11-2 and TRBJ2-7, with TRBD2 identical over 12 bases. V dropped 0 bases and J dropped 4; count of bases not matched to a gene: 1. Germline lookup yields CDR1 SGHAT and CDR2 FQNNGV. The CDR3 length is 15 residues.

This clonotype has at least ten counts. The chain carries TRBV20-1 and TRBJ1-1; TRBD1 matches 7 bases. The CDR3 sequence is 15 residues long. V trimming: 2 bases; J trimming: 6 bases; junction bases outside the gene matches: 12. Germline lookup yields CDR1 DFQATT and CDR2 SNEGSKA (reference sequence). Written as DNA, the CDR3 is TGCAGTGCTAGAATCGGAGGGGGCGGATTCCCTGAAGCTTTCTTT. It translates to CSARIGGGGFPEAFF.

The rearrangement joins TRBV3-1 to TRBJ1-5; TRBD1 agrees at 8 bases. The length of the CDR3 is 15 residues. Losses at the gene ends were 5 bases for V and 7 bases for J; bases not matched to a gene: 10. The germline gives CDR1 LGHDT, CDR2 YNNKEL (reference sequence). CDR3 sequence: CASSATGTGGQPQHF. CDR3 DNA sequence: TGTGCCAGCAGCGCTACCGGGACAGGAGGCCAGCCCCAGCATTTT.

In DNA form, the CDR3 reads TGCAGTGCTAGAGATCCCCTAGCGGGCGACTCCTACGAGCAGTACTTC. This encodes CSARDPLAGDSYEQYF. The rearrangement links TRBV20-1 to TRBJ2-7; the match to TRBD2 covers 8 bases. Unmatched junction bases numbered 7, after V lost 0 bases and J lost 0 bases. The CDR3 is 16 amino acids. Germline V CDR1 and CDR2: DFQATT, SNEGSKA (reference sequence).

This clonotype was observed a few times. The CDR3 nucleotides read TGTGCCAGCAGCGGGGACAGGGCGAACACCGGGGAGCTGTTTTTT. The encoded protein is CASSGDRANTGELFF. J is TRBJ2-2 and V is TRBV7-7; 9 bases are a match to TRBD1. Germline CDR1 and CDR2: SSHAT and FNYEAQ (reference sequence). J was trimmed by 0 bases and V by 5 bases; bases with no gene match: 1. This CDR3 is built from 15 residues.

This chain links TRBV7-9 with TRBJ2-3; D is unclear. This CDR3 is built from 14 residues. CDR1 is SEHNR, CDR2 FQNEAQ, per germline (reference sequence). The V end lost 6 bases, the J end lost 3 bases, and 13 bases lay between the germline ends. The CDR3 nucleotides read TGTGCCAGCAGATATATTCTGTCTACAGATACGCAGTATTTT. Encoded protein: CASRYILSTDTQYF. The whole variable domain, filled in from reference TRBV7-9 and TRBJ2-3, reads DTGVSQNPRHKITKRGQNVTFRCDPISEHNRLYWYRQTLGQGPEFLTYFQNEAQLEKSRLLSDRFSAERPKGSFSTLEIQRTEQGDSAMYLCASRYILSTDTQYFGPGTRLTVL.

This clonotype was seen only once. V gene TRBV5-1 combines with J gene TRBJ2-5, with 10 positions matching TRBD2. V shed 4 bases, J shed 1 base, and the junction held 4 bases outside the gene matches. CDR1 SGHRS and CDR2 YFSETQ come from the germline V gene. The CDR3 totals 15 residues. CDR3 DNA sequence: TGCGCCAGCAGCCAACTAGCGGGGAGCCAAGAGACCCAGTACTTC. It translates to CASSQLAGSQETQYF.

The table lists this clonotype with a few counts. The CDR3 coding sequence is TGTGCCAGCAGCCAACAGAAATCCACAGATACGCAGTATTTT. It encodes CASSQQKSTDTQYF. This chain uses TRBV3-1 with TRBJ2-3, with unresolved D. CDR1 LGHDT and CDR2 YNNKEL come from the germline V gene (reference sequence). Trimming shortened V by 2 bases and J by 2 bases, and 8 bases separated the two germline ends. The CDR3 covers 14 residues.

V usage is TRBV7-8 and J usage is TRBJ2-1, with 11 bases matching TRBD2. The CDR3 totals 16 residues. The germline CDR1 and CDR2 sequences are SGHVS and FQNEAQ. Trimming cost V 5 bases and J 4 bases; bases outside gene matches: 7. The CDR3 is CASSKTLAGGYNEQFF. As DNA, the CDR3 is TGTGCCAGCAGCAAAACCCTAGCGGGAGGTTACAATGAGCAGTTCTTC.

This rearrangement joins TRBV3-1 to TRBJ2-2; D might be TRBD1 (6 bases). Trimming left V 4 bases short and J 5 bases short, with 8 bases between. This CDR3 spans 13 amino acids. Germline V gene sequence: CDR1 LGHDT, CDR2 YNNKEL (reference sequence). Written as DNA, the CDR3 is TGTGCCAGCAGCCCCGGACAGACCGGGGAGCTGTTTTTT. As protein: CASSPGQTGELFF.

J is TRBJ2-5 and V is TRBV5-1, with 7 bases lining up with TRBD1. Germline loops: CDR1 SGHRS, CDR2 YFSETQ. V was pared by 3 bases and J by 5 bases, with 13 bases of the junction left unmatched. This CDR3 comprises 16 residues. This CDR3 reads CASSSRDSVKGETQYF. CDR3 sequence (DNA): TGCGCCAGCAGCTCACGGGACAGCGTGAAAGGGGAGACCCAGTACTTC.

This clonotype was recorded a few times. V gene TRBV4-1 combines with J gene TRBJ2-7, with a tentative D call TRBD1 (6 bases). The CDR3 totals 15 residues. Germline CDR1 MGHRA, CDR2 YSYEKL. Trimming took 3 bases from V and 7 from J, leaving 19 bases between them. CDR3 loop: CASSHAGTTMGEQYF. CDR3 bases: TGCGCCAGCAGCCATGCCGGGACAACCATGGGGGAGCAGTACTTC.

This clonotype has a handful of counts. The chain links TRBV7-2 to TRBJ2-1; the match to TRBD2 covers 7 bases. Germline values: CDR1 SGHTA, CDR2 FQGNSA. The CDR3 totals 18 residues. V shed 5 bases, J shed 5 bases, and the junction held 18 bases outside the gene matches. The CDR3 sequence is CASSKRVVTSSPDNEQFF. CDR3 nucleotide sequence: TGTGCCAGCAGCAAACGTGTGGTGACTAGCAGCCCGGACAATGAGCAGTTCTTC.

V usage is TRBV12-3 or TRBV12-4 and J usage is TRBJ1-3; D perhaps matches TRBD1 (6 bases). There are 15 residues in the CDR3. The germline V and J ends were trimmed by 3 bases and 2 bases, with 11 bases remaining between them. CDR3 in amino acids: CASSFSGAPGNTIYF. The CDR3 nucleotides are TGTGCCAGCAGTTTCTCGGGGGCGCCTGGAAACACCATATATTTT.

The chain joins TRBV5-1 to TRBJ1-1; D gene unclear. CDR1 SGHRS and CDR2 YFSETQ come from the germline V gene. V lost 0 bases and J lost 1, with 10 bases in between. This CDR3 contains 15 residues. The CDR3 DNA follows: TGCGCCAGCAGCTTGGATCATGGCAGGAACACTGAAGCTTTCTTT. Translation gives CASSLDHGRNTEAFF.

A remark on this clonotype: The junction differs from germline at one of its ends, possibly a read error. V is TRBV20-1 and J is TRBJ1-5, with a possible D match to TRBD1 (6 bases). The CDR3 has 15 amino acids. Germline loops: CDR1 DFQATT, CDR2 SNEGSKA (reference sequence). DNA of the CDR3: TGCATTGCTGGCCGGGGGGCGGCCACAGATCAGTCCCAGCATTTT. Protein product: CIAGRGAATDQSQHF.

This clonotype was seen only once. The genes are TRBV10-3 and TRBJ2-7; 9 bases are a match to TRBD1. Germline CDR1 and CDR2: ENHRY and SYGVKD. There are 14 residues in the CDR3. Trimming at V came to 7 bases and at J to 2 bases, leaving 6 bases not matched to a gene. CDR3 amino acids: CAIKGGQGAYEQYF. The DNA for the CDR3 is TGTGCCATCAAAGGGGGACAGGGCGCCTACGAGCAGTACTTC.

The chain is built from TRBV9 and TRBJ1-1, with D perhaps matching TRBD1 (6 bases). The germline V gene has CDR1 SGDLS and CDR2 YYNGEE. This CDR3 is built from 13 residues. Trimming cost V 3 bases and J 11 bases, with 17 bases left between them. DNA for the CDR3: TGTGCCAGCAGCGAGGGCACTACAGGGTTGGCTTTCTTT. Its protein is CASSEGTTGLAFF.

This clonotype was found a few times. The rearrangement links TRBV29-1 to TRBJ1-4, with D possibly matching TRBD1 (5 bases). V was pared by 6 bases and J by 7 bases, with 12 bases between. The CDR3 spans 12 residues. Germline-derived CDR1 and CDR2 are SQVTM and ANQGSEA. The CDR3 sequence is CSVRVGSEKLFF. In DNA, the CDR3 is TGCAGCGTCAGGGTGGGCAGTGAAAAACTGTTTTTT.

Of note for this clonotype: Mismatch with germline at one junction end may stem from a read error. For the CDR3, the DNA is TGCAGCGTTGACAGGCAGGGGTCCTACGATGAGCAGTTCTTC. Translating gives CSVDRQGSYDEQFF. The V call is TRBV29-1, the J call TRBJ2-1, with a tentative D call TRBD1 (6 bases). The CDR3 totals 14 residues. Germline values: CDR1 SQVTM, CDR2 ANQGSEA.

This clonotype has just a few counts. The genes are TRBV5-1 and TRBJ2-1; TRBD1 matches 9 bases. The CDR3 has 16 amino acids. Trimming removed 1 base from V and 5 bases from J; junction bases left unmatched: 7. Germline assignment: CDR1 SGHRS and CDR2 YFSETQ. CDR3 in amino acids: CASSLTRDRAHNEQFF. The CDR3 region has the DNA TGCGCCAGCAGCTTGACCCGGGACAGGGCTCACAATGAGCAGTTCTTC.

The table lists this clonotype with a few counts. The chain uses TRBV7-3 and TRBJ2-3; unclear D gene. The germline V and J ends were trimmed by 0 bases and 3 bases, with 13 bases remaining between them. This CDR3 is 16 amino acids long. Germline V gene sequence: CDR1 SGHTA, CDR2 FQGTGA. CDR3 in amino acids: CASSLTVGRSTDTQYF. CDR3 nucleotide sequence: TGTGCCAGCAGCTTAACTGTAGGGCGGTCAACAGATACGCAGTATTTT.

This clonotype was detected only a few times. The chain recombines TRBV7-8 with TRBJ1-4; D uncertain. Germline CDR1 and CDR2: SGHVS and FQNEAQ. V was shortened by 3 bases and J by 3 bases, with 8 bases between the two germline ends. The CDR3 has 14 residues. As DNA, the CDR3 is TGTGCCAGCAGCTTGGCGGTGTCTAATGAAAAACTGTTTTTT. Protein: CASSLAVSNEKLFF.

The genes are TRBV7-9 and TRBJ2-5; no clear D gene. The CDR3 is 12 residues long. Per germline, CDR1 SEHNR and CDR2 FQNEAQ (reference sequence). V lost 3 bases and J lost 4, with 6 bases in between. CDR3 nucleotides: TGTGCCAGCAGCTTCTCGGGAGAGACCCAGTACTTC. Translating it yields CASSFSGETQYF.